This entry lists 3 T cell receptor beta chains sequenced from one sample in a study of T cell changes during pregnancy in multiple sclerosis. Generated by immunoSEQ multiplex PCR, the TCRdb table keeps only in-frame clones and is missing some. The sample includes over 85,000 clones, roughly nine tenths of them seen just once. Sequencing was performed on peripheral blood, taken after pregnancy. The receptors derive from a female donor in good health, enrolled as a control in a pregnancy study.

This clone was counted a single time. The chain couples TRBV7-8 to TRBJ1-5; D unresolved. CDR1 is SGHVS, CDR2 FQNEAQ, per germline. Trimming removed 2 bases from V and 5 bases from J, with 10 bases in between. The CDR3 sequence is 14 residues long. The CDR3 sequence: CASSLLPLDQPQHF. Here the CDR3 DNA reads TGTGCCAGCAGCTTACTCCCCCTTGATCAGCCCCAGCATTTT.

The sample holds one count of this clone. CDR3 nucleotide sequence: TGTGCCAGCAATCGCGACAGGACGGACTACGAGCAGTACTTC. Encoded protein: CASNRDRTDYEQYF. This rearrangement joins TRBV28 to TRBJ2-7; possibly TRBD1 for D (6 bases). Trimming shortened V by 7 bases and J by 3 bases, and 16 bases separated the two germline ends. This CDR3 comprises 14 residues. The germline gives CDR1 MDHEN, CDR2 SYDVKM.

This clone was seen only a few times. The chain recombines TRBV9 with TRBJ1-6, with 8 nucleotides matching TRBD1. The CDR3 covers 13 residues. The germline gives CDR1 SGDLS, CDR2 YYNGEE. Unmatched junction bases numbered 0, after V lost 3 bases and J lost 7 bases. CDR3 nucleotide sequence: TGTGCCAGCAGCGGGACAGGGAATTCACCCCTCCACTTT. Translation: CASSGTGNSPLHF.